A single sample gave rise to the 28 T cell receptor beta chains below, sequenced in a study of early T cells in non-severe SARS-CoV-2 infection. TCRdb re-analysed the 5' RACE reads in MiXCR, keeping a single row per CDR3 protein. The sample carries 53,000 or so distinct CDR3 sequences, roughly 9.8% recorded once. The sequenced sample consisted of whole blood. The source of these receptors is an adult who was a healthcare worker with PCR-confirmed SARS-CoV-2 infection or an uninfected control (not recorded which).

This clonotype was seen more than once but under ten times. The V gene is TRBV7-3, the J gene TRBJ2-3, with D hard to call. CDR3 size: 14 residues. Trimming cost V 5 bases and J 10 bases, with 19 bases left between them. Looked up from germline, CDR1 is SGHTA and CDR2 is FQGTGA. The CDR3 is CASSAQQSAGAQYF. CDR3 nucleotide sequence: TGTGCCAGCAGCGCACAGCAGTCTGCTGGGGCGCAGTATTTT.

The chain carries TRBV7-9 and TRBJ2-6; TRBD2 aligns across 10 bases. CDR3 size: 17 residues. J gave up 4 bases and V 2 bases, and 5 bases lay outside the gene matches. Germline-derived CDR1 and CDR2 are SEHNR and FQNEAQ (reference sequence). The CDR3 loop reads CASSLSSGRAGANVLTF. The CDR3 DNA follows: TGTGCCAGCAGCTTATCTAGCGGGAGAGCGGGGGCCAACGTCCTGACTTTC.

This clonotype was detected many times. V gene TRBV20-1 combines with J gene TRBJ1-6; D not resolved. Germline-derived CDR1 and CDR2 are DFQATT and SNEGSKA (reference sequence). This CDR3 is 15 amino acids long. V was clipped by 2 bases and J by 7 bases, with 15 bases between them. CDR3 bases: TGCAGTGCTAGAAGGGAGGCCGGGTACAATTCACCCCTCCACTTT. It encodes CSARREAGYNSPLHF.

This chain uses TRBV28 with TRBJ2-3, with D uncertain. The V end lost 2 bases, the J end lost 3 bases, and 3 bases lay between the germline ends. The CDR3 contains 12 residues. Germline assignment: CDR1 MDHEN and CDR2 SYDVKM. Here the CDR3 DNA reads TGTGCCAGCAGTTTACTTACAGATACGCAGTATTTT. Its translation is CASSLLTDTQYF.

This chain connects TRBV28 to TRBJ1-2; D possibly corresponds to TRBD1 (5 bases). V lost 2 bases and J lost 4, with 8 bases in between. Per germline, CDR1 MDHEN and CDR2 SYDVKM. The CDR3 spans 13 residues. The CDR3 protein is CASSLLRAYGYTF. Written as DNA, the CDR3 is TGTGCCAGCAGTTTACTCAGGGCCTATGGCTACACCTTC.

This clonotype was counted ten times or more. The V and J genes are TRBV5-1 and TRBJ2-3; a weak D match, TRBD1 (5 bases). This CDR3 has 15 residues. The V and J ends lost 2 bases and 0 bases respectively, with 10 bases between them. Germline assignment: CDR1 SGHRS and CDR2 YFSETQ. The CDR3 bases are TGCGCCAGCAGCTTACAGGACCCCAGCACAGATACGCAGTATTTT. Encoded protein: CASSLQDPSTDTQYF.

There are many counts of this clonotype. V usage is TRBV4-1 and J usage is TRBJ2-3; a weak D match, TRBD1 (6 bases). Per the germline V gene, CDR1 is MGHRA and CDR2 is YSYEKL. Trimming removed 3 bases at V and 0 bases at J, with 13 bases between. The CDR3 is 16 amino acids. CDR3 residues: CASSQYGTPSTDTQYF. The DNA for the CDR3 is TGCGCCAGCAGCCAGTATGGGACACCTAGCACAGATACGCAGTATTTT.

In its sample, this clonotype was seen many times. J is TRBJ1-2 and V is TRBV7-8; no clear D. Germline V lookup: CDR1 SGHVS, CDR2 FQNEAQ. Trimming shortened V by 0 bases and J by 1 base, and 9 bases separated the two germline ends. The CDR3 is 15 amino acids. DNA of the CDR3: TGTGCCAGCAGCTTAGCTCCTGGGAATAACTATGGCTACACCTTC. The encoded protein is CASSLAPGNNYGYTF. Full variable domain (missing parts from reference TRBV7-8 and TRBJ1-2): GAGVSQSPRYKVAKRGQDVALRCDPISGHVSLFWYQQALGQGPEFLTYFQNEAQLDKSGLPSDRFFAERPEGSVSTLKIQRTQQEDSAVYLCASSLAPGNNYGYTFGSGTRLTVV.

CDR3 sequence reads: CSVHNEQGGGPPSYNEQFF. For the CDR3, the DNA is TGCAGCGTCCACAACGAACAGGGAGGCGGACCCCCTTCCTACAATGAGCAGTTCTTC. V and J are TRBV29-1 and TRBJ2-1; D may match TRBD1 or TRBD2 (6 bases each). CDR1 and CDR2 from the germline V gene are SQVTM and ANQGSEA. V was shortened by 6 bases and J by 1 base, with 28 bases between the two germline ends. This CDR3 is 19 amino acids long.

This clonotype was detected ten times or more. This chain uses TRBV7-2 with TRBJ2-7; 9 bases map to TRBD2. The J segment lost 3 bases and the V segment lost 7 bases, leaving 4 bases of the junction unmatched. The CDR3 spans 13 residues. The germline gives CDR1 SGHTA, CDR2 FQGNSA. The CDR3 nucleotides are TGTGCCAGCAACCAGCGGGGGGTCTACGAGCAGTACTTC. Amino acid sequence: CASNQRGVYEQYF. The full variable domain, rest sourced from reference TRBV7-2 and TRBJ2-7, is GAGVSQSPSNKVTEKGKDVELRCDPISGHTALYWYRQSLGQGLEFLIYFQGNSAPDKSGLPSDRFSAERTGGSVSTLTIQRTQQEDSAVYLCASNQRGVYEQYFGPGTRLTVT.

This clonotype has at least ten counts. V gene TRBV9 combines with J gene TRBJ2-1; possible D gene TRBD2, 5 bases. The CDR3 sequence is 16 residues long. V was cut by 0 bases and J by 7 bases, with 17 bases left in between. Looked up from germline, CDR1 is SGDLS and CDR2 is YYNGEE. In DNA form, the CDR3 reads TGTGCCAGCAGCGTAGAGCGAGGTCGAGGGCTGAATGAGCAGTTCTTC. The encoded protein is CASSVERGRGLNEQFF.

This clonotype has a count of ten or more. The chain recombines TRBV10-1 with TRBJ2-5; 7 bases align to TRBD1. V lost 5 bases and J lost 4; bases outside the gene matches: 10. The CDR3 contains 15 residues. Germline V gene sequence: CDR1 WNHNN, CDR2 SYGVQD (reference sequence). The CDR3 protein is CASSNRSPGGETQYF. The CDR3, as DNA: TGCGCCAGCAGTAACAGGAGCCCAGGGGGAGAGACCCAGTACTTC.

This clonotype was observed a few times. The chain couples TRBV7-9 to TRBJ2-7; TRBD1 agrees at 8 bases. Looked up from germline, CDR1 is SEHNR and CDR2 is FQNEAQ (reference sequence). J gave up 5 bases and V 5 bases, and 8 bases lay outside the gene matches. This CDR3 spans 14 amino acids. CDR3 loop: CASSNVDRGNEQYF. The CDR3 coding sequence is TGTGCCAGCAGCAACGTCGACAGGGGTAACGAGCAGTACTTC.

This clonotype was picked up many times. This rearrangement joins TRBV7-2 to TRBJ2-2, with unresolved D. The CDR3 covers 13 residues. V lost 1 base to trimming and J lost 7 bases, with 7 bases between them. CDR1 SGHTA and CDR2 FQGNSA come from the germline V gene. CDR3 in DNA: TGTGCCAGCAGCTTAGGATGGCACGGGGAGCTGTTTTTT. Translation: CASSLGWHGELFF.

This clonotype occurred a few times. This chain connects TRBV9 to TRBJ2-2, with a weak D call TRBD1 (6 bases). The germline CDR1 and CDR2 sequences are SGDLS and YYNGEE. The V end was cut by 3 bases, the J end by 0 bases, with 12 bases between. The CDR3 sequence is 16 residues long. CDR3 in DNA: TGTGCCAGCAGCGGCCCAGGGGCAGCGAACACCGGGGAGCTGTTTTTT. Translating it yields CASSGPGAANTGELFF.

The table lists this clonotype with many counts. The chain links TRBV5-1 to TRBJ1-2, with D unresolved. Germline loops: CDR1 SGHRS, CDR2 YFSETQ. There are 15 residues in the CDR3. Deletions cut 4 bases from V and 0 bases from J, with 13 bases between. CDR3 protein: CASSLQGTANYGYTF. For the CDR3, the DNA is TGCGCCAGCAGCCTCCAAGGTACAGCTAACTATGGCTACACCTTC.

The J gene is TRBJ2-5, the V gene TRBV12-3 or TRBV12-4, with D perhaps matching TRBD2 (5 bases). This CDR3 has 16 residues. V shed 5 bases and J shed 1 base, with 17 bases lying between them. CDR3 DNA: TGTGCCAGCAGTCACCCAAGGAGGAGCGGCCAAGAGACCCAGTACTTC. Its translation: CASSHPRRSGQETQYF.

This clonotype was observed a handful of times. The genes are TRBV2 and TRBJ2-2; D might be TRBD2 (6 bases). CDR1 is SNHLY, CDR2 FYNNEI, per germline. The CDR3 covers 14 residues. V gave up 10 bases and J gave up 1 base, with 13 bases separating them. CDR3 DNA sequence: TGTGCCATCCCAAGGGACTGGAACACCGGGGAGCTGTTTTTT. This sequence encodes CAIPRDWNTGELFF.

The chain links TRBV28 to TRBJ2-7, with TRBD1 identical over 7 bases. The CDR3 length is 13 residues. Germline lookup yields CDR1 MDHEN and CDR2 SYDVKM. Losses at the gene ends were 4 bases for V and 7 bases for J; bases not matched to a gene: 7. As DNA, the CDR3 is TGTGCCAGCAGTTATCCGACAGGGAGAGAGCAGTACTTC. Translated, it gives CASSYPTGREQYF.

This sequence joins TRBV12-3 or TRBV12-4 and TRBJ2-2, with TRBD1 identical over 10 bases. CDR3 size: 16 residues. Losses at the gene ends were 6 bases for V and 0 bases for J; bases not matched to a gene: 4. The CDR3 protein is CASSTDRGANTGELFF. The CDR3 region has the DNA TGTGCCAGCAGCACGGACAGGGGGGCGAACACCGGGGAGCTGTTTTTT.

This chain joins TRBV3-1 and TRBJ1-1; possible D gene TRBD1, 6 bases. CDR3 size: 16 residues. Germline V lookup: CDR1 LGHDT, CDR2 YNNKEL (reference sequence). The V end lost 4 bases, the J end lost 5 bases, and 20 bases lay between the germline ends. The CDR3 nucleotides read TGTGCCAGCAGCCTGCCCGGGGGCACAGTGAGTACTGAAGCTTTCTTT. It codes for CASSLPGGTVSTEAFF.

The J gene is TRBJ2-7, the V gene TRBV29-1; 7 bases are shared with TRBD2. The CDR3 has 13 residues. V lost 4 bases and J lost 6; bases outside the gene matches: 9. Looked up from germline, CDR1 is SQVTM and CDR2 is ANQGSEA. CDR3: CSVGTSGGGEQYF. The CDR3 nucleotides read TGCAGCGTTGGAACTTCGGGCGGGGGCGAGCAGTACTTC.

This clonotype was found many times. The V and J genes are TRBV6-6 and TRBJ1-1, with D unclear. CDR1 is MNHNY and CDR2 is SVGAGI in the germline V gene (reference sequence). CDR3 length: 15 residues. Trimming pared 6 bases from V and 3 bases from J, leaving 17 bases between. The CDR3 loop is CASSPMSGSYTEAFF. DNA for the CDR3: TGTGCCAGCAGCCCGATGTCCGGGAGTTACACTGAAGCTTTCTTT.

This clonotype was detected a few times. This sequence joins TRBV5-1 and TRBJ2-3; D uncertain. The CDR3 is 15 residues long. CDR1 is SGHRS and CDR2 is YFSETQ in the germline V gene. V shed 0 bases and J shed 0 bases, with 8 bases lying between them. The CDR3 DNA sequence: TGCGCCAGCAGCTTGGAGGTGGGGAGCACAGATACGCAGTATTTT. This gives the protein CASSLEVGSTDTQYF.

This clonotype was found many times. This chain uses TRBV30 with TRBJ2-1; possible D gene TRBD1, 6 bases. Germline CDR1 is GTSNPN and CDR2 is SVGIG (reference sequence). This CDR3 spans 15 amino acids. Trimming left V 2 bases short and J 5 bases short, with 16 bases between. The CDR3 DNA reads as TGTGCCTGGAGTTTGCTGGACAGAGTTGACAATGAGCAGTTCTTC. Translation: CAWSLLDRVDNEQFF.

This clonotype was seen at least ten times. The CDR3 DNA is TGCGCCAGCAGCCCGGAGGGCGGGGGAAACACCATATATTTT. This translates into CASSPEGGGNTIYF. J is TRBJ1-3 and V is TRBV5-1; D gene uncertain. Per the germline V gene, CDR1 is SGHRS and CDR2 is YFSETQ. Trimming stripped 4 bases from V and 4 bases from J, with 12 bases between. This CDR3 is 14 amino acids long.

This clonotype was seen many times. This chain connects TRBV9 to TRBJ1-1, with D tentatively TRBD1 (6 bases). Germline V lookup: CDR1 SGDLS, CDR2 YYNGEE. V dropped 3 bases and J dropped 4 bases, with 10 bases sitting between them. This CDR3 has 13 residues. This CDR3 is CASSGTDSTEAFF. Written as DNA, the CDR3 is TGTGCCAGCAGCGGGACAGACTCCACTGAAGCTTTCTTT.

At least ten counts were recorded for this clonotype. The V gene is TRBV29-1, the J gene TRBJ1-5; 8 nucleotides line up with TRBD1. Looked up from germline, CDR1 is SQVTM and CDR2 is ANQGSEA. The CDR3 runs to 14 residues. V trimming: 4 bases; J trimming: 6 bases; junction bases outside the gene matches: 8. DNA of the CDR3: TGCAGCGTTGGCTTCCAGGGGGCAGGTCAGCCCCAGCATTTT. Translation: CSVGFQGAGQPQHF.